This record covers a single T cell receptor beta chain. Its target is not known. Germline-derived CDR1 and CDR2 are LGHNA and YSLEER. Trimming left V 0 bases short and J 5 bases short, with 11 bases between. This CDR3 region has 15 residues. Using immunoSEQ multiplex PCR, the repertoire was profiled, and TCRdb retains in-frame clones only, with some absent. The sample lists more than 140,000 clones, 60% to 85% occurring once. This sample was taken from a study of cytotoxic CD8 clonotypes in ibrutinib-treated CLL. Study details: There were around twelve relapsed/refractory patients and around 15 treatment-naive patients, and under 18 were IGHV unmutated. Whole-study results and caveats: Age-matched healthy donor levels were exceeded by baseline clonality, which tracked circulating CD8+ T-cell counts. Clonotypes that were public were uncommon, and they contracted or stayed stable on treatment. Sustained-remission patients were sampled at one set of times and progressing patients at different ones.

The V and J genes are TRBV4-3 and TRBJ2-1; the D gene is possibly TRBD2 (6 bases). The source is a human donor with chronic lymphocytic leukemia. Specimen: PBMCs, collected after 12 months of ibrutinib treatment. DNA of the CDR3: TGCGCCAGCAGCCAAGATGGACTACTAAACAATGAGCAGTTCTTC. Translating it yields CASSQDGLLNNEQFF.